What follows are 9 T cell receptor beta chains derived from one specimen sequenced in a study of beta chain features in type 1 diabetes. Study-level results: Significant though moderate, a shortening of TCRB CDR3s appeared in all four CD4+ subsets of Type 1 diabetes patients.

For these TCRs, the target antigens are not known. Expressed TCRB transcripts got sequenced, as all isolated RNA was reverse transcribed. Sequenced by immunoSEQ multiplex PCR; TCRdb stores in-frame clones only, minus some. The repertoire holds 300,000 to 350,000 clones, with approximately 9.7% as singletons. Specimen: central memory CD4+ T cells from blood. The receptors were gathered from a man aged 25-40 years with type 1 diabetes.

In this sample, this clone turned up many times. The genes are TRBV11-2 and TRBJ2-5; possibly TRBD2 for D (5 bases). Germline CDR1 and CDR2: SGHAT and FQNNGV. The CDR3 consists of 13 residues. Trimming cost V 5 bases and J 2 bases, with 9 bases left between them. The CDR3 sequence is CASSPDYQETQYF. The CDR3 region has the DNA TGTGCCAGCAGCCCTGACTATCAAGAGACCCAGTACTTC.

This clone was seen a handful of times. V and J are TRBV9 and TRBJ1-2, with 7 bases lining up with TRBD1. Germline loops: CDR1 SGDLS, CDR2 YYNGEE. This CDR3 is 15 amino acids long. V gave up 3 bases and J gave up 5 bases; unmatched junction bases: 10. The CDR3 sequence: CASSASTGAFYGYTF. The CDR3 DNA sequence: TGTGCCAGCAGCGCGAGCACAGGGGCGTTTTATGGCTACACCTTC.

This clone has a handful of counts. The chain employs TRBV30 and TRBJ1-1; D unresolved. The CDR3 runs 13 residues. Trimming stripped 5 bases from V and 1 base from J, with 11 bases between. Germline V gives CDR1 GTSNPN, CDR2 SVGIG (reference sequence). The CDR3, as DNA: TGTGCCTGGGCTTGGCAGCCGAACACTGAAGCTTTCTTT. Residues: CAWAWQPNTEAFF.

This clone was seen a handful of times. The V gene is TRBV5-1, the J gene TRBJ2-6; D remains unclear. CDR1 is SGHRS, CDR2 YFSETQ, per germline. The CDR3 runs to 17 residues. The ends were cut back, 0 bases at V and 0 bases at J, with 10 bases in the middle. The CDR3 DNA follows: TGCGCCAGCAGCTTGGCCGGAGTTGCCTCTGGGGCCAACGTCCTGACTTTC. Its protein product is CASSLAGVASGANVLTF.

The chain links TRBV27 to TRBJ1-5; possible D gene TRBD1, 5 bases. The CDR3 sequence is 13 residues long. With 6 bases removed from V and 7 bases from J, the gap between germline ends came to 13 bases. The germline CDR1 and CDR2 sequences are MNHEY and SMNVEV (reference sequence). The CDR3 protein is CASSVVGVQPQHF. CDR3 in DNA: TGTGCCAGCAGCGTAGTAGGGGTACAGCCCCAGCATTTT.

V usage is TRBV6-5 and J usage is TRBJ2-7; D gene uncertain. V was shortened by 0 bases and J by 5 bases, with 2 bases between the two germline ends. The CDR3 covers 11 residues. Germline assignment: CDR1 MNHEY and CDR2 SVGAGI. The CDR3 here is CASSYSNEQYF. Written as DNA, the CDR3 is TGTGCCAGCAGTTACTCGAACGAGCAGTACTTC.

The chain carries TRBV4-2 and TRBJ2-5, with TRBD2 matching 7 bases. V dropped 5 bases and J dropped 1; count of bases not matched to a gene: 7. CDR1 is LGHNA, CDR2 YNFKEQ, per germline. There are 15 residues in the CDR3. The CDR3 DNA is TGTGCCAGCAGCTCTAAACGGACTAGCCAAGAGACCCAGTACTTC. Protein: CASSSKRTSQETQYF.

The rearrangement links TRBV10-3 to TRBJ2-7; 9 nucleotides agree with TRBD1. CDR3 size: 13 residues. Germline CDR1 is ENHRY and CDR2 is SYGVKD. J gave up 6 bases and V 6 bases, and 6 bases lay outside the gene matches. CDR3 protein: CAIRGTGTAEQYF. Here the CDR3 DNA reads TGTGCCATCAGAGGGACAGGGACGGCCGAGCAGTACTTC.

This clone was seen many times. The CDR3 reads CAGGATDTQYF. CDR3 DNA: TGTGCAGGCGGGGCCACAGATACGCAGTATTTT. The gene calls are TRBV2 and TRBJ2-3; D possibly corresponds to TRBD2 (6 bases). CDR3 size: 11 residues. Germline V gene lookup returns CDR1 SNHLY and CDR2 FYNNEI. The full variable domain, with the rest looked up from reference TRBV2 and TRBJ2-3, is EPEVTQTPSHQVTQMGQEVILRCVPISNHLYFYWYRQILGQKVEFLVSFYNNEISEKSEIFDDQFSVERPDGSNFTLKIRSTKLEDSAMYFCAGGATDTQYFGPGTRLTVL.